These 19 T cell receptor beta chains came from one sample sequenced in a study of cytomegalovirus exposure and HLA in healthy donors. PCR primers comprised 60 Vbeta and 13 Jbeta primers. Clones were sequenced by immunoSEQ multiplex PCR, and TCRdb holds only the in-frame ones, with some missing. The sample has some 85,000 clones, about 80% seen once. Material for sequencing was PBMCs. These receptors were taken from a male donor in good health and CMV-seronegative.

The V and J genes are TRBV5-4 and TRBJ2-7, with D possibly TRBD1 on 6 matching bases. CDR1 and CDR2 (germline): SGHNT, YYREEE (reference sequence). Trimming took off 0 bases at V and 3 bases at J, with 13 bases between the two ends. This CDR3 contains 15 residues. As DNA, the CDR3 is TGTGCCAGCAGCTTGGGTGGGGGCAGAAACTACGAGCAGTACTTC. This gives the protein CASSLGGGRNYEQYF.

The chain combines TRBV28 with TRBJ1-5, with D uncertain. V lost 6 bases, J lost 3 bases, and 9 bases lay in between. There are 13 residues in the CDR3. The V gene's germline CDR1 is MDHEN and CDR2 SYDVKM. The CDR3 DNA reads TGTGCCAGCAGCCGACGGGACAATCAGCCCCAGCATTTT. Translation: CASSRRDNQPQHF.

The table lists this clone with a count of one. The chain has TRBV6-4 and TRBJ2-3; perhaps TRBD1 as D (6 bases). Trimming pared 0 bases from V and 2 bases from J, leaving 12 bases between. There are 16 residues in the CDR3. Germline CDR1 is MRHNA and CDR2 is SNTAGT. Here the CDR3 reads CASSDSSTGPTDTQYF. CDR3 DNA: TGTGCCAGCAGTGACTCTTCGACAGGCCCCACAGATACGCAGTATTTT.

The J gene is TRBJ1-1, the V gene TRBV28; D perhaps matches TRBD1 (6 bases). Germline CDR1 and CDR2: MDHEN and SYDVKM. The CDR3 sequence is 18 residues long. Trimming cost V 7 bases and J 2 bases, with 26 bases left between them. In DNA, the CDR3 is TGTGCCAGCATCATCGGTGGGTTGGGGGGGCGACCCAACACTGAAGCTTTCTTT. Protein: CASIIGGLGGRPNTEAFF.

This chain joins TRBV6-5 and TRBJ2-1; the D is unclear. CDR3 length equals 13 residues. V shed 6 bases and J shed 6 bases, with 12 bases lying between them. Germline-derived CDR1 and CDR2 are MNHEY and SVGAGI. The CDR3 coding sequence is TGTGCCAGCAGCGATACCCTGGCCAATGAGCAGTTCTTC. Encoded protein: CASSDTLANEQFF.

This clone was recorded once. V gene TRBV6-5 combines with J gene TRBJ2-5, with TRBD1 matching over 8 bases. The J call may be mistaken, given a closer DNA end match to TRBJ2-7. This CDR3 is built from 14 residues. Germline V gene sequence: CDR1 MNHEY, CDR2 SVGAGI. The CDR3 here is CASRKLQGAYEQYF. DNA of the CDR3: TGTGCCAGCAGGAAACTACAGGGGGCCTACGAGCAGTACTTC.

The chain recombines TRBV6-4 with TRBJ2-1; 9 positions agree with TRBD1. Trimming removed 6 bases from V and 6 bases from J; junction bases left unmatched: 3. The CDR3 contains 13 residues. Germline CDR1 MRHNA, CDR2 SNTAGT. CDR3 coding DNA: TGTGCCAGCAGGCGACAGGGGGGCAATGAGCAGTTCTTC. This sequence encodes CASRRQGGNEQFF.

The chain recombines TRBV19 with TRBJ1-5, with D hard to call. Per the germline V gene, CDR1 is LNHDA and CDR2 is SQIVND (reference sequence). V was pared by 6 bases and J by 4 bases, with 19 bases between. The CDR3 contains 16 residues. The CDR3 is CASRLRGIGGNQPQHF. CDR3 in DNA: TGTGCCAGTAGATTGCGGGGAATAGGCGGAAATCAGCCCCAGCATTTT.

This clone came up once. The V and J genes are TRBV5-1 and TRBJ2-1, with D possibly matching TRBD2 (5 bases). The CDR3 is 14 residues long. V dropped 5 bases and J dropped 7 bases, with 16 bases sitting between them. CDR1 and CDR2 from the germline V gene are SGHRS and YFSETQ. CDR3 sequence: CASSEGPSWNEQFF. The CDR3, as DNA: TGCGCCAGCAGTGAGGGTCCATCCTGGAATGAGCAGTTCTTC. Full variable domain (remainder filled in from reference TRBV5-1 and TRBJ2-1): KAGVTQTPRYLIKTRGQQVTLSCSPISGHRSVSWYQQTPGQGLQFLFEYFSETQRNKGNFPGRFSGRQFSNSRSEMNVSTLELGDSALYLCASSEGPSWNEQFFGPGTRLTVL.

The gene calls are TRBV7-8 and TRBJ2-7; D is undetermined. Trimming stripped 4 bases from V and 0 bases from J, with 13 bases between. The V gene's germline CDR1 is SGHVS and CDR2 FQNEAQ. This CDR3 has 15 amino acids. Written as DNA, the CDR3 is TGTGCCAGCAGCTCCCTCGCCTCTAGCTCCTACGAGCAGTACTTC. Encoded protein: CASSSLASSSYEQYF.

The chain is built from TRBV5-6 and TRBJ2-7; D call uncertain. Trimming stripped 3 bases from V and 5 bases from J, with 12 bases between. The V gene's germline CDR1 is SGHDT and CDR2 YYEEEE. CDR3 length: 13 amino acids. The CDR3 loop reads CASSSTPVDEQYF. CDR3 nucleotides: TGTGCCAGCAGCTCCACCCCGGTTGACGAGCAGTACTTC.

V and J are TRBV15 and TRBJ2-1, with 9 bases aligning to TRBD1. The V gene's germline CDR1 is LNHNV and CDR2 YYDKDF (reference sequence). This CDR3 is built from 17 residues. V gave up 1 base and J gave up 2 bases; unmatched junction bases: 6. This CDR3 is CATSRGLDRGPYNEQFF. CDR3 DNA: TGTGCCACCAGCAGAGGGCTGGACAGGGGTCCCTACAATGAGCAGTTCTTC.

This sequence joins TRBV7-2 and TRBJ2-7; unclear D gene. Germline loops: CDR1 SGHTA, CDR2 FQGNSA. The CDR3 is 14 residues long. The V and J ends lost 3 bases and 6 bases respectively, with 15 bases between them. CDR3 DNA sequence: TGTGCCAGCAGCTTTTCAGGCCATGGGTCCGAGCAGTACTTC. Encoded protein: CASSFSGHGSEQYF.

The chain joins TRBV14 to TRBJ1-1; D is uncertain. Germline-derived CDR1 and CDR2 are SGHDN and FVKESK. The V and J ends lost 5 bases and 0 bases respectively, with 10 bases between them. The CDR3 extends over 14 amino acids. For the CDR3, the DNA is TGTGCCAGCAGCAGAGACATAATGAACACTGAAGCTTTCTTT. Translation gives CASSRDIMNTEAFF.

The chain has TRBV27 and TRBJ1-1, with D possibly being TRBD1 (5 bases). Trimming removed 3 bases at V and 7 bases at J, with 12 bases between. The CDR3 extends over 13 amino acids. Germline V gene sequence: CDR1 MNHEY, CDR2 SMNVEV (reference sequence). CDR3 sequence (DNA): TGTGCCAGCAGTTTCCAGGGTTTCGGTGAAGCTTTCTTT. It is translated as CASSFQGFGEAFF.

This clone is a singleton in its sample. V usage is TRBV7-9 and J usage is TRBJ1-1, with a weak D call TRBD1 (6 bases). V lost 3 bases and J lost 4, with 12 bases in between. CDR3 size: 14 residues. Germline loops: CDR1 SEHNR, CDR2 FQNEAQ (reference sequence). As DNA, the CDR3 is TGTGCCAGCAGCTTGCCCAGGGGATCCACTGAAGCTTTCTTT. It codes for CASSLPRGSTEAFF.

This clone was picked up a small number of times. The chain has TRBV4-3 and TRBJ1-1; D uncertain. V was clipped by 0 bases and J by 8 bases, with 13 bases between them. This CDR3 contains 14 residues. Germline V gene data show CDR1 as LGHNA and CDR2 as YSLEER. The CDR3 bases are TGCGCCAGCAGCCAAGAAGGCTGGGAGGGAGAAGCTTTCTTT. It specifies CASSQEGWEGEAFF.

In nucleotides, the CDR3 is TGTGCCAGTAGTCCCACAGGGGTTCGGGGAGAGACCCAGTACTTC. This translates into CASSPTGVRGETQYF. The chain combines TRBV19 with TRBJ2-5; 7 bases line up with TRBD1. Germline-derived CDR1 and CDR2 are LNHDA and SQIVND (reference sequence). The CDR3 contains 15 residues. V was pared by 5 bases and J by 4 bases, with 10 bases of the junction left unmatched.

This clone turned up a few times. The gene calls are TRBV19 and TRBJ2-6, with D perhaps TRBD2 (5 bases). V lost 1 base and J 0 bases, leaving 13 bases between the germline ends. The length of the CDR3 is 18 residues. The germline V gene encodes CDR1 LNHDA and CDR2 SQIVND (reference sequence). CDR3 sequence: CASSIGRQLISGANVLTF. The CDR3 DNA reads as TGTGCCAGTAGTATAGGGAGGCAGCTAATCTCTGGGGCCAACGTCCTGACTTTC.